The clone carrying this T cell receptor (beta chain) was recorded a few times. Its specificity is not known. This entry belongs to a study of regulatory T cells in long-lasting Graves disease. The TCR beta library used iRepertoire HTBI primers with Arm-PCR amplification of CDR3. TCRdb re-called the multiplex PCR reads through MiXCR, storing one row per CDR3 protein. There are roughly 610,000 distinct CDR3 sequences in the sample; less than 20% occur only once, and approximately 20% lies in the top ten. Time point defined: newly diagnosed GD, antithyroid drugs for less than 3 months. Construction of the TCR library relied on RNA isolated from PBMCs. Nine milliliters of peripheral blood went into EDTA tubes. The study's findings and limits: Persistent Graves' patients showed less TCR diversity than newly diagnosed ones. Persistent disease was characterized by preferential usage of TRBV28, TRBJ1-2 and TRBJ2-5.

With 1 base clipped from V and 4 bases from J, the junction kept 9 bases outside the gene matches. This CDR3 spans 19 amino acids. Germline V gene data show CDR1 as SGHTA and CDR2 as FQGNSA. This same sample was also part of a study on T cells in Graves' hyperthyroidism and ophthalmopathy. That investigation notes: Over 18 months, lack of ophthalmopathy progression marked Graves' hyperthyroidism as stable.

This chain uses TRBV7-2 with TRBJ2-5, with 16 bases aligning to TRBD2. The receptor's source is a woman in her twenties or thirties with Graves disease. The sample in question was peripheral blood mononuclear cells (PBMCs), obtained at new diagnosis, from a patient treated with antithyroid drugs. The CDR3 loop is CASSLGVLGLAGGSETQYF. The CDR3 DNA is TGTGCCAGCAGCTTAGGTGTCTTGGGACTAGCGGGAGGGTCAGAGACCCAGTACTTC.